This T cell receptor (beta chain) stems from a study of cytomegalovirus exposure and HLA in healthy donors. In the study overall: A previous analysis identified 95 million to 140 million unique TCR beta sequences derived from roughly 180 million T cells.

This CDR3 is 16 amino acids long. The germline CDR1 and CDR2 sequences are LNHDA and SQIVND (reference sequence). The V segment lost 3 bases and the J segment 0 bases; nucleotides outside the gene matches: 6. About this clone: What it binds is unknown.

The study's findings and limits: Differences between HLA loci emerged in a later analysis of TCR association rates, with DRB1 most and HLA-C fewest. Researchers reported in a later analysis that a missense DCLRE1C variant was tied to TCR beta V- and J-gene trimming.

The PCR contained 60 Vbeta and 13 Jbeta primers. The assay was immunoSEQ multiplex PCR, and TCRdb's table has in-frame clones only and misses some. The sample includes 90,000 or so clones, 65% to 80% of them seen just once. Each donor's status was that of a healthy bone marrow donor. This receptor was taken from a woman between 18 and 29 years old in good health and CMV-seropositive. The V and J genes are TRBV19 and TRBJ1-2; 8 bases agree with TRBD1. The specimen sequenced was PBMCs. CDR3: CASSIDRGRANYGYTF. CDR3 bases: TGTGCCAGTAGTATTGACAGGGGTCGGGCTAACTATGGCTACACCTTC.